The 20 T cell receptor beta chains listed next were all sequenced from one sample in a study of cytomegalovirus exposure and HLA in healthy donors. It was with 60 Vbeta and 13 Jbeta primers that the PCR ran. Produced via immunoSEQ multiplex PCR; TCRdb's table is partial and in-frame only. The sample shows 150,000 to 200,000 clones, around 81% of them seen only once. Sequences were obtained from PBMCs. Every receptor here comes from a woman in her late teens or twenties in good health and CMV-seropositive.

This clone was seen more than once but under ten times. The chain is built from TRBV7-3 and TRBJ2-5; 14 nucleotides match TRBD2. This CDR3 is 14 amino acids long. With V trimmed by 3 bases and J by 7 bases, 1 base remained unmatched. Per germline, CDR1 SGHTA and CDR2 FQGTGA. The DNA for the CDR3 is TGTGCCAGCAGCTTGACTAGCGGGGGGGGGACCCAGTACTTC. It specifies CASSLTSGGGTQYF.

V and J are TRBV6-5 and TRBJ2-7; possible D gene TRBD1, 6 bases. This CDR3 is 15 amino acids long. From germline, CDR1 is MNHEY and CDR2 SVGAGI. The ends were cut back, 6 bases at V and 2 bases at J, with 17 bases in the middle. CDR3 protein: CASRQPGHGPYEQYF. DNA for the CDR3: TGTGCCAGCAGGCAACCGGGACACGGACCCTACGAGCAGTACTTC.

The gene calls are TRBV4-3 and TRBJ1-2; TRBD1 might be the D (6 bases). The CDR3 runs 15 residues. The V end was cut by 4 bases, the J end by 2 bases, with 14 bases between. The V gene's germline CDR1 is LGHNA and CDR2 YSLEER. CDR3 in amino acids: CASSPDDRPNYGYTF. CDR3 coding DNA: TGCGCCAGCAGCCCGGACGACAGGCCCAACTATGGCTACACCTTC.

The V gene is TRBV2, the J gene TRBJ1-2; 10 bases are a match to TRBD1. V was clipped by 6 bases and J by 6 bases; unmatched bases: 10. The CDR3 loop spans 15 amino acids. Germline V gene lookup returns CDR1 SNHLY and CDR2 FYNNEI. CDR3 DNA sequence: TGTGCCAGCAGCATGGGGACAGGGGATTGGAATGGCTACACCTTC. This gives the protein CASSMGTGDWNGYTF.

The chain carries TRBV30 and TRBJ2-5, with 12 nucleotides matching TRBD2. CDR1 GTSNPN and CDR2 SVGIG come from the germline V gene (reference sequence). The CDR3 covers 15 residues. Losses at the gene ends were 4 bases for V and 4 bases for J; bases not matched to a gene: 7. The CDR3 coding sequence is TGTGCCTGGACTCTAGCGGGGGGGCCAGGAGAGACCCAGTACTTC. Translated: CAWTLAGGPGETQYF.

The V gene is TRBV6-1, the J gene TRBJ1-5; D is possibly TRBD1 (5 bases). Germline V gives CDR1 MNHNS, CDR2 SASEGT. This CDR3 is built from 14 residues. Trimming shortened V by 2 bases and J by 4 bases, and 9 bases separated the two germline ends. CDR3 sequence reads: CASSEYSGNQPQHF. CDR3 sequence (DNA): TGTGCCAGCAGTGAATATTCAGGGAATCAGCCCCAGCATTTT.

The chain recombines TRBV19 with TRBJ1-6, with 7 positions matching TRBD1. Germline V gene lookup returns CDR1 LNHDA and CDR2 SQIVND (reference sequence). There are 14 residues in the CDR3. Trimming took 6 bases from V and 8 from J; bases not matched to a gene: 7. The CDR3 reads CASSTWDSDSPLHF. In DNA, the CDR3 is TGTGCCAGTAGCACTTGGGACAGCGATTCACCCCTCCACTTT. The variable domain in full, with the rest retrieved from reference TRBV19 and TRBJ1-6, is DGGITQSPKYLFRKEGQNVTLSCEQNLNHDAMYWYRQDPGQGLRLIYYSQIVNDFQKGDIAEGYSVSREKKESFPLTVTSAQKNPTAFYLCASSTWDSDSPLHFGNGTRLTVT.

The gene calls are TRBV7-8 and TRBJ2-1; D gene unclear. Germline CDR1 reads SGHVS; CDR2 reads FQNEAQ. The CDR3 loop spans 16 amino acids. Trimming stripped 2 bases from V and 0 bases from J, with 11 bases between. The CDR3 DNA is TGTGCCAGCAGCTTAATTCCAGTCAGCTCCTACAATGAGCAGTTCTTC. This gives the protein CASSLIPVSSYNEQFF.

The V call is TRBV6-6, the J call TRBJ2-2, with D perhaps matching TRBD1 (6 bases). Germline V gene data show CDR1 as MNHNY and CDR2 as SVGAGI (reference sequence). Trimming shortened V by 8 bases and J by 1 base, and 8 bases separated the two germline ends. This CDR3 is 13 amino acids long. CDR3 amino acids: CASSGQNTGELFF. CDR3 nucleotide sequence: TGTGCCAGCTCGGGACAGAACACCGGGGAGCTGTTTTTT.

This rearrangement joins TRBV18 to TRBJ1-1, with D possibly matching TRBD1 (6 bases). V shed 2 bases and J shed 1 base, with 17 bases lying between them. The CDR3 loop spans 17 amino acids. CDR1 and CDR2 from the germline V gene are KGHSH and LQKENI. DNA of the CDR3: TGTGCCAGCTCACCAGGTCAGGGGACACTTAGGAACACTGAAGCTTTCTTT. Residues: CASSPGQGTLRNTEAFF.

This clone was observed a handful of times. The V call is TRBV4-2, the J call TRBJ2-5; 11 positions agree with TRBD1. Germline-derived CDR1 and CDR2 are LGHNA and YNFKEQ. CDR3 length: 15 residues. J lost 4 bases, V lost 3 bases, and 4 bases had no gene match. The CDR3 spells CASSHRTGGSETQYF. The CDR3 DNA is TGTGCCAGCAGCCATAGGACAGGGGGCTCAGAGACCCAGTACTTC.

This sequence joins TRBV28 and TRBJ1-4; 8 nucleotides align to TRBD1. The CDR3 covers 16 residues. Trimming cost V 4 bases and J 8 bases; bases outside gene matches: 12. The germline CDR1 and CDR2 sequences are MDHEN and SYDVKM. The CDR3 spells CASSSPATGVEEKLFF. The CDR3 nucleotides read TGTGCCAGCAGTTCACCCGCGACAGGGGTGGAGGAAAAACTGTTTTTT.

V gene TRBV6-1 combines with J gene TRBJ2-5; 7 positions agree with TRBD1. The CDR3 is 14 amino acids. Trimming took 5 bases from V and 4 from J; bases not matched to a gene: 7. CDR1 MNHNS and CDR2 SASEGT come from the germline V gene. The CDR3 DNA reads as TGTGCCAGCAGTAGGGGACAGTTCGGAGAGACCCAGTACTTC. Residues: CASSRGQFGETQYF.

This chain links TRBV10-3 with TRBJ2-7; maybe TRBD1 (6 bases). The germline V gene has CDR1 ENHRY and CDR2 SYGVKD. Trimming pared 5 bases from V and 3 bases from J, leaving 8 bases between. CDR3 length: 12 residues. CDR3 sequence: CAISQGLYEQYV. In nucleotides, the CDR3 is TGTGCCATCAGTCAGGGGCTCTACGAGCAGTACGTC.

The V call is TRBV7-3, the J call TRBJ1-1; D possibly corresponds to TRBD1 (5 bases). This CDR3 spans 14 amino acids. Per the germline V gene, CDR1 is SGHTA and CDR2 is FQGTGA. Trimming left V 0 bases short and J 8 bases short, with 13 bases between. This CDR3 reads CASSLTEQGIEAFF. CDR3 DNA sequence: TGTGCCAGCAGCTTAACAGAGCAGGGTATAGAAGCTTTCTTT. The complete variable domain, with remaining parts taken from reference TRBV7-3 and TRBJ1-1, reads GAGVSQTPSNKVTEKGKYVELRCDPISGHTALYWYRQSLGQGPEFLIYFQGTGAADDSGLPNDRFFAVRPEGSVSTLKIQRTERGDSAVYLCASSLTEQGIEAFFGQGTRLTVV.

This sequence joins TRBV2 and TRBJ2-2; D is unresolved. V lost 6 bases and J 1 base, leaving 3 bases between the germline ends. Per germline, CDR1 SNHLY and CDR2 FYNNEI. The CDR3 covers 12 residues. CDR3 region: CASSVNTGELFF. In DNA form, the CDR3 reads TGTGCCAGCAGCGTGAACACCGGGGAGCTGTTTTTT.

This clone has only one observation. V gene TRBV2 combines with J gene TRBJ1-4; 8 bases align to TRBD1. Trimming removed 9 bases from V and 5 bases from J; junction bases left unmatched: 5. This CDR3 has 13 residues. The germline V gene encodes CDR1 SNHLY and CDR2 FYNNEI. The CDR3 DNA reads TGTGCCAGTCGACAGGGGTCGAATGAAAAACTGTTTTTT. Residues: CASRQGSNEKLFF.

This clone came up a few times. The chain uses TRBV2 and TRBJ2-1, with 12 bases matching TRBD1. The germline V gene has CDR1 SNHLY and CDR2 FYNNEI. The CDR3 covers 16 residues. J was trimmed by 7 bases and V by 4 bases; bases with no gene match: 8. DNA of the CDR3: TGTGCCAGCAGTGCTCTGGGGGGACAGGGGGCAAATGAGCAGTTCTTC. This codes for CASSALGGQGANEQFF.

V and J are TRBV2 and TRBJ2-3; TRBD1 aligns across 7 bases. The V segment lost 0 bases and the J segment 4 bases; nucleotides outside the gene matches: 13. Germline V gene data show CDR1 as SNHLY and CDR2 as FYNNEI. The CDR3 loop spans 18 amino acids. CDR3 in DNA: TGTGCCAGCAGTGAAGCGGGGTTAGACAGGGCGGCCGCAGATACGCAGTATTTT. Protein: CASSEAGLDRAAADTQYF. The complete variable domain, with remaining parts taken from reference TRBV2 and TRBJ2-3, reads EPEVTQTPSHQVTQMGQEVILRCVPISNHLYFYWYRQILGQKVEFLVSFYNNEISEKSEIFDDQFSVERPDGSNFTLKIRSTKLEDSAMYFCASSEAGLDRAAADTQYFGPGTRLTVL.

This chain connects TRBV5-1 to TRBJ1-2; 9 bases agree with TRBD1. The CDR3 contains 11 residues. Germline V gene lookup returns CDR1 SGHRS and CDR2 YFSETQ. The ends lost 4 bases at V and 12 bases at J; junction bases unmatched: 4. The CDR3 sequence: CASSPGTGNTF. CDR3 in DNA: TGCGCCAGCAGCCCAGGGACAGGGAACACCTTC.